In its sample, the clone carrying this T cell receptor (beta chain) was seen a few times. V lost 0 bases and J 9 bases, leaving 17 bases between the germline ends. This CDR3 is built from 16 residues. The germline V gene encodes CDR1 MNHEY and CDR2 SVGAGI. Amplification of TCR beta CDR3 regions was performed using RNA transcripts as template. An initial round of RT-PCR targeting the TCR CDR3 relied on the HTBI primer set. From the multiplex PCR reads, TCRdb called clonotypes with MiXCR, one entry per CDR3 protein. This sample has about 200,000 distinct CDR3 sequences, with about a sixth found just once. The data were taken from a study of T cells in Graves' hyperthyroidism and ophthalmopathy. Stable Graves' hyperthyroidism meant no ophthalmopathy progression within 18 months.

Sample: blood. The receptor comes from a woman aged 45-65 years with Graves' hyperthyroidism. The rearrangement links TRBV6-5 to TRBJ2-2; perhaps TRBD1 as D (6 bases). The DNA of the CDR3 is TGTGCCAGCAGTTACTCGAGAACAGGGAATTTTTGGGAGCTGTTTTTT. Its translation: CASSYSRTGNFWELFF.